The clone carrying this T cell receptor (beta chain) was counted a single time. This specimen comes from a study of cytomegalovirus exposure and HLA in healthy donors. About the research overall: A later analysis reported the 100 to 150 validation repertoires used the same platform as the approximately 670 first-cohort repertoires.

Germline CDR1 reads LGHNA; CDR2 reads YSLEER. The CDR3 is 14 amino acids. Deletions cut 1 base from V and 0 bases from J, with 5 bases between. The method was immunoSEQ multiplex PCR; TCRdb's version includes in-frame clones alone and lacks a portion of them. The sample consists of under 250,000 clones, over 75% of them appearing once. The sequencing input was PBMCs. This receptor was obtained from a man younger than 35 in good health and CMV-seropositive. The V gene is TRBV4-3, the J gene TRBJ2-3; no definite D call. CDR3 sequence (DNA): TGCGCCAGCAGCCAAGTTACTAGCACAGATACGCAGTATTTT. Encoded protein: CASSQVTSTDTQYF.